A single T cell receptor beta chain is shown here with its context. V shed 1 base, J shed 3 bases, and the junction held 5 bases outside the gene matches. The CDR3 length is 15 residues. Germline V CDR1 and CDR2: LNHDA, SQIVND (reference sequence). The data belong to a study of blood T cell repertoires in COVID-19. Produced via immunoSEQ multiplex PCR; TCRdb's table is partial and in-frame only. Of approximately 120,000 clones in the sample, around 83% were seen once. The chain employs TRBV19 and TRBJ2-7; 8 bases align to TRBD2. The sample was peripheral blood. The receptor was derived from a man older than 75 with active or convalescent COVID-19. As DNA, the CDR3 is TGTGCCAGTAGTATAGCCGGTAGCGGGGACTACGAGCAGTACTTC. This translates into CASSIAGSGDYEQYF.